This T cell receptor (beta chain) appears in the sequencing data of a study of identical twins. Study conclusions and caveats: Abundant beta clonotypes from cord blood bore fewer insertions; memory repertoires lacked this pattern. Excess sharing between twins was weaker in beta out-of-frame sequences. Out-of-frame TCR alpha sharing in monozygotic twins exceeded recombination model predictions.

The CDR3 has 12 amino acids. Germline assignment: CDR1 DFQATT and CDR2 SNEGSKA (reference sequence). The V and J ends lost 2 bases and 3 bases respectively, with 7 bases between them. The table lists this clonotype with a few counts. The target antigen is unknown. Unique molecular identifiers were in the cDNA, with template-switch universal primer binding. TCRdb fed the 5' RACE reads into MiXCR, producing one record per CDR3 protein. The repertoire includes about 250,000 distinct CDR3 sequences, roughly an eighth of them detected once, and approximately 8.8% sits in the top ten. This chain joins TRBV20-1 and TRBJ2-5; weak D call: TRBD2 (5 bases). Input material: memory (CD45RO+) T cells sorted from blood. The receptor was isolated from a woman under 30 in good health. The CDR3 protein is CSARPAEETQYF. The CDR3 DNA follows: TGCAGTGCTAGACCAGCGGAAGAGACCCAGTACTTC.